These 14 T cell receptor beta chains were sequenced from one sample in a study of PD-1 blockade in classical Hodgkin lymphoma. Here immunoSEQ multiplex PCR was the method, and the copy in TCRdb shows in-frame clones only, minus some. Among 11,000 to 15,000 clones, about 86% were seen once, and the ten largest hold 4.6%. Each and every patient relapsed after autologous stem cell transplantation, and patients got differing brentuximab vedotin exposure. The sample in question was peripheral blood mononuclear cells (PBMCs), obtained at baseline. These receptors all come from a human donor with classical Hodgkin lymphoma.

The CDR3 region is CASSQAGRWNTEAFF. In DNA, the CDR3 is TGCGCCAGCAGCCAAGCGGGGAGGTGGAACACTGAAGCTTTCTTT. The chain has TRBV4-1 and TRBJ1-1; D call uncertain. Germline CDR1 is MGHRA and CDR2 is YSYEKL. V lost 1 base and J 1 base, leaving 10 bases between the germline ends. This CDR3 is 15 amino acids long.

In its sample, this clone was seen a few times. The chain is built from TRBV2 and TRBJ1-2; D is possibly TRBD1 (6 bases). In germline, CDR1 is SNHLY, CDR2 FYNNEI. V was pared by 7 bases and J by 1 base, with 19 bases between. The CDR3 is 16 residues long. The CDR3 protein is CASIRGRLEHNYGYTF. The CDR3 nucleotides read TGTGCCAGCATACGGGGGCGGCTAGAGCATAACTATGGCTACACCTTC.

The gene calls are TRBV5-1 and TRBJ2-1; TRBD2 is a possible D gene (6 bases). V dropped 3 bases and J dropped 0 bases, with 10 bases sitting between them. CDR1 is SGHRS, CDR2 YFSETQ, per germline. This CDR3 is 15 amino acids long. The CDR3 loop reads CASSWDGGSYNEQFF. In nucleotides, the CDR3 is TGCGCCAGCAGCTGGGACGGGGGCTCCTACAATGAGCAGTTCTTC.

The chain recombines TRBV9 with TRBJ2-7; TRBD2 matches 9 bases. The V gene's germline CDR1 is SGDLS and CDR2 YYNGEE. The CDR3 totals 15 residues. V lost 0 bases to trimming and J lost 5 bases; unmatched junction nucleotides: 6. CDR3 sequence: CASSVGASGTHEQYF. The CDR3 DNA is TGTGCCAGCAGCGTAGGTGCTAGCGGGACCCACGAGCAGTACTTC.

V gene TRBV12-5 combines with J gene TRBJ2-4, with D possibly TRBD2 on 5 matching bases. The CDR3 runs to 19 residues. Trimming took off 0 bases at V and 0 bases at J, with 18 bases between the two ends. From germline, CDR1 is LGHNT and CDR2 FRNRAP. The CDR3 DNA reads TGTGCTAGTGGTTTGGTACTTAGGGAGAGCCCCCAAGCCAAAAACATTCAGTACTTC. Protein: CASGLVLRESPQAKNIQYF.

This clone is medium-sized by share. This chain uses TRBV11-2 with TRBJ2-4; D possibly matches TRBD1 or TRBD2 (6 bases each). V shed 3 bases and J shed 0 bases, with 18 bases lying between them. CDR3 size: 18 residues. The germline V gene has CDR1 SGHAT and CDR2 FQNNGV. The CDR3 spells CASSLWGAGHLAKNIQYF. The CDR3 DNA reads TGTGCCAGCAGCTTGTGGGGGGCGGGACACCTAGCCAAAAACATTCAGTACTTC.

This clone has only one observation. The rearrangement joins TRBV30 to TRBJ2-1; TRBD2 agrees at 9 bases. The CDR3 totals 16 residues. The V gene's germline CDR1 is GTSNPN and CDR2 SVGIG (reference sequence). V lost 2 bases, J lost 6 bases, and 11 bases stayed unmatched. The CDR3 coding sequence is TGTGCCTGGAGTCTTTTAAGCGGGGGGCGGACCAATGAGCAGTTCTTC. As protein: CAWSLLSGGRTNEQFF.

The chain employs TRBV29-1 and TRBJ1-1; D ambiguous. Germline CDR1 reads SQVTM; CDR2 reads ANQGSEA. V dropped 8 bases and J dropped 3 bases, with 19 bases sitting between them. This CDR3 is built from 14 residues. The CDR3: CSLSRLGPDTEAFF. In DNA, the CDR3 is TGCAGCTTAAGTCGGCTGGGCCCGGACACTGAAGCTTTCTTT.

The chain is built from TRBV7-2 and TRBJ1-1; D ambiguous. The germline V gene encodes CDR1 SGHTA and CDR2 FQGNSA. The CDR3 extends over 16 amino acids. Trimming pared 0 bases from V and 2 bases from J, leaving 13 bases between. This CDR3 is CASSLARRQFNTEAFF. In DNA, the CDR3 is TGTGCCAGCAGCTTAGCGCGGCGGCAGTTCAACACTGAAGCTTTCTTT.

This chain's CDR3 is CASSPGTAYSNQPQHF. The DNA of the CDR3 is TGTGCCAGCAGTCCCGGGACAGCGTATAGCAATCAGCCCCAGCATTTT. The V call is TRBV2, the J call TRBJ1-5; TRBD1 matches 7 bases. CDR1 and CDR2 from the germline V gene are SNHLY and FYNNEI. V shed 5 bases, J shed 0 bases, and the junction held 7 bases outside the gene matches. This CDR3 is 16 amino acids long.

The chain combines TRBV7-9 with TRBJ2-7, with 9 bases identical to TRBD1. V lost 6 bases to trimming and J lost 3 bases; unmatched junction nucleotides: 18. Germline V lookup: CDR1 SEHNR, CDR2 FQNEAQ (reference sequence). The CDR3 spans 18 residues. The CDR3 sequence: CASRPHILAGTGLYEQYF. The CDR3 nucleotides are TGTGCCAGCAGGCCCCACATTCTCGCCGGGACAGGGCTCTACGAGCAGTACTTC.

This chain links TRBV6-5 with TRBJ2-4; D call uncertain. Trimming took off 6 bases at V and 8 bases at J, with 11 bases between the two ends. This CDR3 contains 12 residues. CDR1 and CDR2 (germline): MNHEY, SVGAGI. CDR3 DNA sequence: TGTGCCAGCAGCCCCGATGGGTACATTCAGTACTTC. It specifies CASSPDGYIQYF.

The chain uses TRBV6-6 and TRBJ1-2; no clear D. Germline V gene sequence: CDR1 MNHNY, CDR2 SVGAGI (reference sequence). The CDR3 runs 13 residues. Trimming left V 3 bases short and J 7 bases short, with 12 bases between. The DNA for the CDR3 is TGTGCCAGCAGTTATACGGGATTGAGTGGCTACACCTTC. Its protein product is CASSYTGLSGYTF.

CDR3 sequence (DNA): TGCGCCACCTCCCCTGGGACTAGCGGGGGTCCTTCCTACGAGCAGTACTTC. Protein: CATSPGTSGGPSYEQYF. The V and J genes are TRBV10-1 and TRBJ2-7; 14 bases agree with TRBD2. The germline gives CDR1 WNHNN, CDR2 SYGVQD (reference sequence). J lost 1 base, V lost 10 bases, and 12 bases had no gene match. CDR3 size: 17 residues.